The 24 T cell receptor beta chains below all came from one sample that was sequenced in a study of cytomegalovirus exposure and HLA in healthy donors. Researchers ran the PCR with 60 Vbeta and 13 Jbeta primers. Some clones are missing from TCRdb's copy, which holds only in-frame ones; the method was immunoSEQ multiplex PCR. The data show approximately 170,000 clones, around three quarters seen once. Sequencing used PBMCs. These receptors were obtained from a woman younger than 45 in good health and CMV-seropositive.

The chain recombines TRBV7-9 with TRBJ2-7; 7 positions agree with TRBD1. This CDR3 spans 15 amino acids. V shed 7 bases and J 2 bases; nucleotides not matched to a gene: 11. Looked up from germline, CDR1 is SEHNR and CDR2 is FQNEAQ (reference sequence). CDR3 DNA: TGTGCCAGCACCCAGACTCCGGGACAGACCTACGAGCAGTACTTC. It codes for CASTQTPGQTYEQYF.

The gene calls are TRBV29-1 and TRBJ2-3; a weak D match, TRBD2 (6 bases). Germline loops: CDR1 SQVTM, CDR2 ANQGSEA. The CDR3 has 19 residues. Trimming left V 2 bases short and J 2 bases short, with 26 bases between. As DNA, the CDR3 is TGCAGCGTTGAAAGCCTATCGTTGCGGGGAGAACATACCACAGATACGCAGTATTTT. Its translation: CSVESLSLRGEHTTDTQYF.

The genes are TRBV4-3 and TRBJ2-5; tentatively, D is TRBD2 (6 bases). The CDR3 is 17 residues long. The germline V gene has CDR1 LGHNA and CDR2 YSLEER. The germline V and J ends were trimmed by 1 base and 1 base, with 16 bases remaining between them. The CDR3 sequence: CASSQGRGLAIQETQYF. In DNA form, the CDR3 reads TGCGCCAGCAGCCAAGGGAGGGGCCTAGCGATCCAAGAGACCCAGTACTTC.

This clone was detected a few times. The chain has TRBV10-2 and TRBJ1-1; a possible D gene is TRBD1 (6 bases). The CDR3 runs to 18 residues. The V gene's germline CDR1 is WSHSY and CDR2 SAAADI. Trimming took 2 bases from V and 0 from J, leaving 19 bases between them. The CDR3 DNA sequence: TGCGCCAGCAGTGAGGCGCTTAGGGACACGACTGTGAACACTGAAGCTTTCTTT. Translation gives CASSEALRDTTVNTEAFF.

In this sample, this clone turned up a few times. The gene calls are TRBV5-1 and TRBJ2-5; 7 bases fit TRBD1. Germline V gene lookup returns CDR1 SGHRS and CDR2 YFSETQ. V shed 0 bases, J shed 2 bases, and the junction held 4 bases outside the gene matches. CDR3 length equals 15 residues. The CDR3 bases are TGCGCCAGCAGCTTGGCCGGGACAGTTCAAGAGACCCAGTACTTC. As protein: CASSLAGTVQETQYF.

The V gene is TRBV11-2, the J gene TRBJ2-7; TRBD1 aligns across 10 bases. The CDR3 runs to 19 residues. CDR1 and CDR2 (germline): SGHAT, FQNNGV. The trim removed 6 bases at V and 2 bases at J, leaving 19 bases unmatched. The CDR3 bases are TGTGCCAGCAGTTCTCACTCTTTACCGGGACAGGGGAACCCCTACGAGCAGTACTTC. Amino acid sequence: CASSSHSLPGQGNPYEQYF.

The V call is TRBV11-3, the J call TRBJ1-5; D gene ambiguous. The CDR3 runs 16 residues. V was cut by 1 base and J by 0 bases, with 10 bases left in between. Germline CDR1 is SGHNT and CDR2 is YENEEA. CDR3 sequence reads: CASSLVRQHSNQPQHF. The CDR3 DNA sequence: TGTGCCAGCAGCTTAGTGCGACAACATAGCAATCAGCCCCAGCATTTT.

The chain links TRBV5-4 to TRBJ2-5; TRBD2 aligns across 8 bases. CDR1 is SGHNT, CDR2 YYREEE, per germline (reference sequence). The CDR3 length is 14 residues. The ends lost 1 base at V and 5 bases at J; junction bases unmatched: 4. The CDR3 DNA reads as TGTGCCAGCAGCTTGACGGGAGGGTTGGAGACCCAGTACTTC. Encoded protein: CASSLTGGLETQYF.

This chain connects TRBV27 to TRBJ1-2; TRBD1 matches at 7 bases. There are 15 residues in the CDR3. The germline gives CDR1 MNHEY, CDR2 SMNVEV (reference sequence). V dropped 0 bases and J dropped 4; count of bases not matched to a gene: 5. CDR3 DNA sequence: TGTGCCAGCAGTTTATCGACAGGGCAGAGCTATGGCTACACCTTC. Its translation: CASSLSTGQSYGYTF.

Regarding this clone: Mismatch with germline at one junction end may stem from a read error. V usage is TRBV5-4 and J usage is TRBJ1-2; the D gene is possibly TRBD1 (5 bases). Germline CDR1 is SGHNT and CDR2 is YYREEE (reference sequence). The CDR3 runs to 13 residues. CDR3 protein: CASSLDRIGQPPF. CDR3 DNA sequence: TGTGCCAGCAGCTTGGATAGGATTGGACAACCACCCTTC.

The genes are TRBV10-2 and TRBJ1-6, with D perhaps TRBD1 (5 bases). V lost 6 bases and J lost 10, with 13 bases in between. Germline values: CDR1 WSHSY, CDR2 SAAADI. CDR3 length equals 13 residues. This chain's CDR3 is CASSPAGDSPLHF. The CDR3 DNA reads TGCGCCAGCAGCCCAGCGGGGGACTCACCCCTCCACTTT.

Notes on this clone: At one end, the junction sequence differs from germline, possibly due to a read error. The V gene is TRBV10-3, the J gene TRBJ2-3; possibly TRBD2 for D (6 bases). CDR3 length equals 12 residues. Germline CDR1 and CDR2: ENHRY and SYGVKD. The CDR3 DNA is TGCGGTACGGGCGGGAACCCAGATACGCAGTATTTT. Amino acid sequence: CGTGGNPDTQYF.

The chain combines TRBV27 with TRBJ1-1, with D uncertain. Germline lookup yields CDR1 MNHEY and CDR2 SMNVEV (reference sequence). The length of the CDR3 is 14 residues. V was cut by 2 bases and J by 1 base, with 8 bases left in between. The CDR3 bases are TGTGCCAGCAGTTTAAGAGGAACGAACACTGAAGCTTTCTTT. Translated, it gives CASSLRGTNTEAFF.

The CDR3 nucleotides are TGTGCCAGCAGTTCTAATGGCTACACCTTC. Its protein product is CASSSNGYTF. The chain joins TRBV6-6 to TRBJ1-2; D call uncertain. This CDR3 is 10 amino acids long. Trimming stripped 4 bases from V and 6 bases from J, with 3 bases between. Germline CDR1 and CDR2: MNHNY and SVGAGI (reference sequence).

V gene TRBV19 combines with J gene TRBJ2-5; 10 positions agree with TRBD2. CDR1 and CDR2 (germline): LNHDA, SQIVND (reference sequence). J gave up 1 base and V 0 bases, and 11 bases lay outside the gene matches. CDR3 length equals 19 residues. CDR3 DNA sequence: TGTGCCAGTAGTATAGATCAAGCGGGGGGGCCAACCCGCCAAGAGACCCAGTACTTC. Amino acid sequence: CASSIDQAGGPTRQETQYF.

J is TRBJ2-6 and V is TRBV14; 9 bases agree with TRBD1. The CDR3 contains 18 residues. Losses at the gene ends were 4 bases for V and 2 bases for J; bases not matched to a gene: 9. Looked up from germline, CDR1 is SGHDN and CDR2 is FVKESK. CDR3 nucleotide sequence: TGTGCCAGCAGCCCACTATCCACAGGGGGCGCTGGGGCCAACGTCCTGACTTTC. Its protein product is CASSPLSTGGAGANVLTF.

The genes are TRBV2 and TRBJ1-6; D is uncertain. There are 14 residues in the CDR3. Germline CDR1 reads SNHLY; CDR2 reads FYNNEI. V was clipped by 8 bases and J by 4 bases, with 12 bases between them. The CDR3 reads CASRETVYNSPLHF. The CDR3 DNA reads TGTGCCAGCCGCGAGACTGTATATAATTCACCCCTCCACTTT.

This chain links TRBV18 with TRBJ2-7, with 7 bases matching TRBD1. With V trimmed by 6 bases and J by 2 bases, 7 bases remained unmatched. CDR1 is KGHSH and CDR2 is LQKENI in the germline V gene. The CDR3 is 14 residues long. The CDR3 protein is CASSRDRVTYEQYF. The CDR3, as DNA: TGTGCCAGCTCCCGGGACAGAGTAACCTACGAGCAGTACTTC.

J is TRBJ1-1 and V is TRBV5-4, with D perhaps TRBD1 (5 bases). The germline CDR1 and CDR2 sequences are SGHNT and YYREEE (reference sequence). The CDR3 is 13 residues long. V lost 1 base, J lost 4 bases, and 8 bases lay in between. The CDR3 DNA reads TGTGCCAGCAGCTTGCCAGGGCTCACTGAAGCTTTCTTT. Amino acid sequence: CASSLPGLTEAFF. Based on the CDR3 plus reference TRBV5-4 and TRBJ1-1, the full variable domain is ETGVTQSPTHLIKTRGQQVTLRCSSQSGHNTVSWYQQALGQGPQFIFQYYREEENGRGNFPPRFSGLQFPNYSSELNVNALELDDSALYLCASSLPGLTEAFFGQGTRLTVV.

This chain joins TRBV7-8 and TRBJ2-5; D possibly corresponds to TRBD1 (6 bases). Trimming took off 5 bases at V and 7 bases at J, with 17 bases between the two ends. Germline V gene lookup returns CDR1 SGHVS and CDR2 FQNEAQ. This CDR3 is 14 amino acids long. The CDR3 nucleotides are TGTGCCAGCAGCCTACTCCCAGGGGTAGGGACCCAGTACTTC. This gives the protein CASSLLPGVGTQYF.

This clone appeared once. The chain has TRBV29-1 and TRBJ1-5; 9 bases agree with TRBD1. With 8 bases clipped from V and 8 bases from J, the junction kept 10 bases outside the gene matches. The CDR3 covers 13 residues. Germline-derived CDR1 and CDR2 are SQVTM and ANQGSEA. CDR3 sequence: CSTGTGRNEPQHF. The CDR3 nucleotides read TGCAGCACTGGGACAGGGCGAAATGAGCCCCAGCATTTT.

This clone was seen more than once but under ten times. The chain employs TRBV30 and TRBJ1-1, with a weak D call TRBD1 (5 bases). The germline gives CDR1 GTSNPN, CDR2 SVGIG (reference sequence). V was cut by 2 bases and J by 7 bases, with 11 bases left in between. The CDR3 consists of 12 residues. The CDR3 DNA is TGTGCCTGGAGTCTGGGGGGGGTTGAAGCTTTCTTT. As protein: CAWSLGGVEAFF.

The rearrangement links TRBV6-5 to TRBJ1-5, with unresolved D. Looked up from germline, CDR1 is MNHEY and CDR2 is SVGAGI. The length of the CDR3 is 15 residues. Trimming removed 4 bases from V and 4 bases from J, with 14 bases in between. CDR3 in amino acids: CASSLGRQPNQPQHF. DNA for the CDR3: TGTGCCAGCAGTTTGGGGAGGCAACCAAATCAGCCCCAGCATTTT.

The CDR3 loop reads CAWAGQTYPYGYTF. CDR3 bases: TGTGCCTGGGCCGGACAGACCTACCCCTATGGCTACACCTTC. V and J are TRBV30 and TRBJ1-2; D is possibly TRBD1 (6 bases). This CDR3 spans 14 amino acids. V was clipped by 5 bases and J by 4 bases, with 17 bases between them. Germline loops: CDR1 GTSNPN, CDR2 SVGIG (reference sequence).